A single sample gave rise to the 31 T cell receptor beta chains below, sequenced in a study of T-cell reconstitution after alpha-beta-depleted transplantation in children. Unique molecular identifiers were incorporated into the prepared TCRbeta library. TCRdb called the PCR reads again in MiXCR, with one record for every CDR3 protein. Of approximately 200,000 distinct CDR3 sequences listed, more than 14% were seen once; the top ten hold approximately 13%. Here the sequenced sample was PBMCs from the stem cell graft donor, taken from the stem cell graft. All receptors come from a human donor who donated a stem cell graft to a child with acute lymphoblastic leukemia.

Many counts were recorded for this clonotype. J is TRBJ2-7 and V is TRBV5-1; 9 bases match TRBD1. Germline values: CDR1 SGHRS, CDR2 YFSETQ. The CDR3 has 14 amino acids. V trimming: 3 bases; J trimming: 0 bases; junction bases outside the gene matches: 1. Written as DNA, the CDR3 is TGCGCCAGCAGCTGGACAGGGGCCTCCTACGAGCAGTACTTC. It translates to CASSWTGASYEQYF.

This clonotype was observed at least ten times. The chain has TRBV24-1 and TRBJ2-3; 7 bases are a match to TRBD1. V shed 5 bases and J 1 base; nucleotides not matched to a gene: 11. The CDR3 length is 17 residues. The germline CDR1 and CDR2 sequences are KGHDR and SFDVKD. The chain's CDR3 is CATSVVQDRWGTDTQYF. The CDR3 region has the DNA TGTGCCACCAGTGTCGTACAGGACAGGTGGGGCACAGATACGCAGTATTTT.

In its sample, this clonotype was seen many times. The gene calls are TRBV12-3 or TRBV12-4 and TRBJ2-1; 9 nucleotides match TRBD2. The V and J ends lost 5 bases and 2 bases, in that order; junction bases with no gene match: 4. The CDR3 is made up of 15 amino acids. The CDR3 loop reads CASSPGTSPYNEQFF. The CDR3 nucleotides read TGTGCCAGCAGTCCCGGGACTAGCCCCTACAATGAGCAGTTCTTC.

This clonotype was seen a single time. A much larger clone lies one base from this, so it may be a read error. The J gene is TRBJ1-2, the V gene TRBV28; no definite D call. The CDR3 is 16 amino acids. Per the germline V gene, CDR1 is MDHEN and CDR2 is SYDVKM. CDR3 amino acids: CASSSPHGDVNYGHTF. The CDR3 region has the DNA TGTGCCAGCAGTTCCCCCCACGGGGATGTTAACTATGGCCACACCTTC.

This clonotype turned up a few times. One junction end disagrees with the germline gene, perhaps due to a read error. The rearrangement joins TRBV4-1 to TRBJ1-5; 8 bases align to TRBD1. This CDR3 comprises 14 residues. Germline V CDR1 and CDR2: MGHRA, YSYEKL. The chain's CDR3 is CASGPGQGNQPQHF. DNA of the CDR3: TGTGCCAGCGGCCCGGGACAGGGCAATCAGCCCCAGCATTTT.

This clonotype has ten or more counts. V gene TRBV7-2 combines with J gene TRBJ2-7; 10 bases fit TRBD1. The CDR3 runs to 14 residues. Germline V CDR1 and CDR2: SGHTA, FQGNSA. V lost 5 bases, J lost 3 bases, and 4 bases stayed unmatched. CDR3 sequence: CASSPGTGVYEQYF. DNA for the CDR3: TGTGCCAGCAGCCCCGGGACAGGGGTCTACGAGCAGTACTTC.

The V call is TRBV4-1, the J call TRBJ2-5; TRBD2 aligns across 7 bases. Unmatched junction bases numbered 7, after V lost 1 base and J lost 5 bases. Germline-derived CDR1 and CDR2 are MGHRA and YSYEKL. The CDR3 totals 15 residues. The chain's CDR3 is CASSQGEGFGETQYF. CDR3 sequence (DNA): TGCGCCAGCAGCCAAGGGGAGGGTTTTGGGGAGACCCAGTACTTC.

The genes are TRBV20-1 and TRBJ2-1; TRBD2 aligns across 15 bases. Germline V gene sequence: CDR1 DFQATT, CDR2 SNEGSKA (reference sequence). The CDR3 runs to 17 residues. After removal of 8 bases from V and 4 bases from J, the junction contained 12 bases not matched to a gene. CDR3 sequence reads: CSLRTSGRAVTYNEQFF. DNA of the CDR3: TGCAGTCTTAGGACTAGCGGGAGGGCGGTTACTTACAATGAGCAGTTCTTC.

This clonotype has at least ten counts. The genes are TRBV5-1 and TRBJ2-7, with 8 bases lining up with TRBD2. The J segment lost 3 bases and the V segment lost 4 bases, leaving 3 bases of the junction unmatched. The CDR3 is made up of 13 amino acids. The germline V gene encodes CDR1 SGHRS and CDR2 YFSETQ. CDR3 coding DNA: TGCGCCAGCAGCGTGAGCGGGAGCTACGAGCAGTACTTC. This encodes CASSVSGSYEQYF.

This clonotype was seen ten or more times. The V and J genes are TRBV7-2 and TRBJ1-2; D is unresolved. The V gene's germline CDR1 is SGHTA and CDR2 FQGNSA. Trimming took 2 bases from V and 6 from J, leaving 19 bases between them. The CDR3 spans 16 residues. The CDR3 here is CASSLKQQDGGHGYTF. DNA of the CDR3: TGTGCCAGCAGCTTAAAGCAGCAGGACGGAGGACATGGCTACACCTTC.

In its sample, this clonotype was seen many times. The chain combines TRBV9 with TRBJ1-1; 7 positions match TRBD1. J lost 1 base, V lost 4 bases, and 10 bases had no gene match. Germline values: CDR1 SGDLS, CDR2 YYNGEE. This CDR3 spans 16 amino acids. CDR3 sequence reads: CASSKGGGTENTEAFF. CDR3 sequence (DNA): TGTGCCAGCAGCAAGGGGGGGGGGACAGAGAACACTGAAGCTTTCTTT.

This clonotype was counted a few times. J is TRBJ2-3 and V is TRBV11-2; D is unresolved. CDR1 and CDR2 (germline): SGHAT, FQNNGV. CDR3 length equals 12 residues. The ends were cut back, 6 bases at V and 6 bases at J, with 10 bases in the middle. The chain's CDR3 is CASSSGSDTQYF. The DNA of the CDR3 is TGTGCCAGCAGTTCCGGGTCCGATACGCAGTATTTT.

This sequence joins TRBV7-9 and TRBJ1-3, with no clear D. Trimming shortened V by 3 bases and J by 1 base, and 10 bases separated the two germline ends. Germline-derived CDR1 and CDR2 are SEHNR and FQNEAQ (reference sequence). The CDR3 is 15 amino acids. CDR3 in DNA: TGTGCCAGCAGCTTGCATAGTTTATCTGGAAACACCATATATTTT. This codes for CASSLHSLSGNTIYF.

This clonotype has ten or more counts. This rearrangement joins TRBV2 to TRBJ1-4; D gene uncertain. Germline V gene data show CDR1 as SNHLY and CDR2 as FYNNEI. This CDR3 is 13 amino acids long. Trimming removed 4 bases from V and 7 bases from J, with 10 bases in between. The CDR3: CASSGSRGEKLFF. The CDR3 bases are TGTGCCAGCAGTGGGTCCAGAGGTGAAAAACTGTTTTTT.

At least ten counts were recorded for this clonotype. The V gene is TRBV5-1, the J gene TRBJ2-7; 7 bases line up with TRBD2. The ends lost 3 bases at V and 2 bases at J; junction bases unmatched: 8. Germline V gene data show CDR1 as SGHRS and CDR2 as YFSETQ. CDR3 length: 15 amino acids. The CDR3 DNA reads TGCGCCAGCAGCTCAGGTGTAGGGAGGGCCTACGAGCAGTACTTC. Amino acids: CASSSGVGRAYEQYF.

The table lists this clonotype with a few counts. The chain joins TRBV24-1 to TRBJ2-5; a possible D gene is TRBD2 (6 bases). Trimming took 2 bases from V and 4 from J, leaving 16 bases between them. The CDR3 is made up of 16 amino acids. In germline, CDR1 is KGHDR, CDR2 SFDVKD. Here the CDR3 DNA reads TGTGCCACCAGTGATTCGGGGGACGATCTGGGAGAGACCCAGTACTTC. Its translation: CATSDSGDDLGETQYF.

This clonotype was observed many times. The chain has TRBV7-8 and TRBJ2-2; perhaps TRBD2 as D (7 bases). From germline, CDR1 is SGHVS and CDR2 FQNEAQ. CDR3 length: 14 amino acids. Trimming took 7 bases from V and 3 from J, leaving 12 bases between them. The CDR3 DNA follows: TGTGCCAGCACCGTAGGGGGGGACACCGGGGAGCTGTTTTTT. Residues: CASTVGGDTGELFF.

The chain couples TRBV28 to TRBJ1-2; D call uncertain. This CDR3 region has 20 residues. The germline V and J ends were trimmed by 3 bases and 3 bases, with 29 bases remaining between them. In germline, CDR1 is MDHEN, CDR2 SYDVKM. The CDR3 DNA sequence: TGTGCCAGCAGTTTTGAGGGCCTACAGTCTCTGTTAGTCCGGGACTATGGCTACACCTTC. Encoded protein: CASSFEGLQSLLVRDYGYTF.

This clonotype was seen a few times. The J gene is TRBJ2-7, the V gene TRBV12-3 or TRBV12-4; TRBD2 matches 10 bases. J gave up 0 bases and V 4 bases, and 0 bases lay outside the gene matches. The CDR3 has 14 amino acids. In DNA, the CDR3 is TGTGCCAGCAGTTCTAGCGGGAGCTCCTACGAGCAGTACTTC. Translating gives CASSSSGSSYEQYF.

This clonotype was recorded at least ten times. This chain links TRBV5-1 with TRBJ2-7; 14 bases are shared with TRBD2. V lost 4 bases, J lost 3 bases, and 6 bases stayed unmatched. This CDR3 spans 16 amino acids. Germline CDR1 SGHRS, CDR2 YFSETQ. CDR3 sequence reads: CASSPGTSGGLYEQYF. CDR3 DNA sequence: TGCGCCAGCAGCCCAGGGACTAGCGGGGGCCTCTACGAGCAGTACTTC.

This clonotype was counted only a few times. This chain uses TRBV20-1 with TRBJ2-1; 15 bases fit TRBD2. The CDR3 spans 17 residues. J gave up 7 bases and V 5 bases, and 12 bases lay outside the gene matches. Germline loops: CDR1 DFQATT, CDR2 SNEGSKA (reference sequence). The chain's CDR3 is CSAPGLAGGLNPNEQFF. CDR3 sequence (DNA): TGCAGTGCTCCCGGACTAGCGGGGGGGCTAAATCCGAATGAGCAGTTCTTC.

The gene calls are TRBV20-1 and TRBJ2-7; 9 nucleotides align to TRBD2. CDR1 and CDR2 from the germline V gene are DFQATT and SNEGSKA (reference sequence). This CDR3 is 15 amino acids long. V was pared by 5 bases and J by 4 bases, with 12 bases of the junction left unmatched. CDR3 DNA: TGCAGTGCTCCTTGGCGGGGGGGGTCCGATTACGAGCAGTACTTC. Translating gives CSAPWRGGSDYEQYF.

The V gene is TRBV5-1, the J gene TRBJ2-5; TRBD2 aligns across 7 bases. The germline V gene encodes CDR1 SGHRS and CDR2 YFSETQ. The CDR3 sequence is 13 residues long. Losses at the gene ends were 4 bases for V and 5 bases for J; bases not matched to a gene: 5. CDR3 bases: TGCGCCAGCAGCCGACGGACTAGGGAGACCCAGTACTTC. It codes for CASSRRTRETQYF. The full variable domain, rest sourced from reference TRBV5-1 and TRBJ2-5, is KAGVTQTPRYLIKTRGQQVTLSCSPISGHRSVSWYQQTPGQGLQFLFEYFSETQRNKGNFPGRFSGRQFSNSRSEMNVSTLELGDSALYLCASSRRTRETQYFGPGTRLLVL.

This clonotype was recorded many times. The rearrangement links TRBV20-1 to TRBJ2-7; 11 bases line up with TRBD2. The length of the CDR3 is 14 residues. V lost 3 bases, J lost 2 bases, and 3 bases stayed unmatched. The germline V gene encodes CDR1 DFQATT and CDR2 SNEGSKA (reference sequence). CDR3 loop: CSARPSGRPYEQYF. Here the CDR3 DNA reads TGCAGTGCTAGGCCTAGCGGGAGGCCCTACGAGCAGTACTTC.

The chain combines TRBV12-3 or TRBV12-4 with TRBJ1-1; 9 positions match TRBD1. CDR3 length equals 15 residues. The V gene end was trimmed by 8 bases and the J gene end by 4 bases; junction bases not matched to a gene: 11. The CDR3 sequence: CASYQGTGPSTEAFF. The CDR3 DNA sequence: TGTGCCAGCTACCAAGGGACAGGGCCGTCCACTGAAGCTTTCTTT.

This clonotype was seen a few times. The rearrangement joins TRBV10-3 to TRBJ2-2, with TRBD1 identical over 8 bases. J lost 3 bases, V lost 3 bases, and 6 bases had no gene match. The CDR3 consists of 16 residues. Germline V gives CDR1 ENHRY, CDR2 SYGVKD. In nucleotides, the CDR3 is TGTGCCATCAGTGACGTGACAGGGGAGGACACCGGGGAGCTGTTTTTT. Amino acids: CAISDVTGEDTGELFF.

This clonotype was counted ten times or more. The CDR3 bases are TGTGCCAGCAGTTCTAGCGGTAGACTCTCTGGGGCCAACGTCCTGACTTTC. Translation: CASSSSGRLSGANVLTF. This chain uses TRBV12-3 or TRBV12-4 with TRBJ2-6; 7 nucleotides align to TRBD2. The CDR3 length is 17 residues. With 4 bases clipped from V and 0 bases from J, the junction kept 6 bases outside the gene matches.

There are a few counts of this clonotype. The chain uses TRBV4-1 and TRBJ2-3; tentative D call: TRBD2 (6 bases). Trimming stripped 2 bases from V and 2 bases from J, with 11 bases between. CDR3 length: 15 amino acids. Germline CDR1 reads MGHRA; CDR2 reads YSYEKL. The CDR3: CASSQPTRITDTQYF. The CDR3 nucleotides read TGCGCCAGCAGCCAACCGACTAGGATCACAGATACGCAGTATTTT.

Ten or more counts support this clonotype. The chain combines TRBV6-5 with TRBJ1-1; D remains unclear. V dropped 8 bases and J dropped 1 base, with 17 bases sitting between them. This CDR3 comprises 15 residues. Germline CDR1 and CDR2: MNHEY and SVGAGI. The CDR3 sequence: CASLHLDRPNTEAFF. The CDR3 DNA reads TGTGCCAGCCTGCACTTGGACCGACCGAACACTGAAGCTTTCTTT.

This clonotype was picked up many times. The V and J genes are TRBV7-9 and TRBJ2-7, with unresolved D. V lost 1 base and J 8 bases, leaving 9 bases between the germline ends. Germline loops: CDR1 SEHNR, CDR2 FQNEAQ (reference sequence). This CDR3 has 12 residues. The CDR3 region has the DNA TGTGCCAGCAGCTTAGGGCAGGCCAAGCAGTACTTC. Protein product: CASSLGQAKQYF.

This clonotype was observed at least ten times. The chain is built from TRBV10-2 and TRBJ1-1; 7 nucleotides match TRBD1. The length of the CDR3 is 12 residues. Germline assignment: CDR1 WSHSY and CDR2 SAAADI. V lost 8 bases and J lost 5; bases outside the gene matches: 5. CDR3: CASQDRVTEAFF. The DNA of the CDR3 is TGCGCCAGCCAAGACAGGGTTACTGAAGCTTTCTTT.